This is a list of T cell receptor beta chains from one sample in a study of Graves' ophthalmopathy and Graves' hyperthyroidism. TCRdb re-analysed the multiplex PCR reads in MiXCR, keeping a single row per CDR3 protein. The sample gives around 470,000 distinct CDR3 sequences, approximately 15% of which show up once; roughly 10% is in the top ten. Sequences were obtained from blood. These receptors all stem from a woman in her twenties or thirties with Graves' ophthalmopathy. The CDR3 runs from the conserved cysteine through the conserved F or W. A D gene is named only where the DNA matches it firmly. Clone size is stated in some rows and not others, as once, few, many or a class when expanded.

TRBV28,.,TRBJ2-3,.,TGTGCCAGCACCGACAGCACAGATACGCAGTATTTT,CASTDSTDTQYF
TRBV2,.,TRBJ2-2,many,TGTGCCAGCAGTGTGGTACGGGGAGGCACCGGGGAGCTGTTTTTT,CASSVVRGGTGELFF
TRBV4-2,.,TRBJ2-7,few,TGTGCCAGCAGCCAAGCCCCTGGGGGATCCGAGGGCGAGCAGTACTTC,CASSQAPGGSEGEQYF
TRBV6-1,.,TRBJ1-5,many,TGTGCCAGCAGTGAAGGAAGGGGGTATAGCAATCAGCCCCAGCATTTT,CASSEGRGYSNQPQHF
TRBV20-1,.,TRBJ2-2,many,TGCAGTGCTAGGTTTCGCGTTGGGTTGGAGCTGTTTTTT,CSARFRVGLELFF
TRBV2,TRBD2,TRBJ2-5,.,TGTGCCAGCAGTGGTGGCGGGGGGAACCAAGAGACCCAGTACTTC,CASSGGGGNQETQYF
TRBV24-1,TRBD2,TRBJ2-4,few,TGTGCCACCAGTGGTGGTCTAGCGGGTACAGACATTAAGTACTTC,CATSGGLAGTDIKYF
TRBV28,.,TRBJ2-2,many,TGTGCCAGCACCTCCGGGGCCGCAGAGGGGGCCGGGGAGCTGTTTTTT,CASTSGAAEGAGELFF
TRBV12-3/TRBV12-4,TRBD1,TRBJ2-7,.,TGTGCCAGCAGGGACAGGTTCTCCTACGAGCAGTACTTC,CASRDRFSYEQYF
TRBV12-3/TRBV12-4,.,TRBJ1-1,few,TGTGCCAGCAGTTTATCCCGGGCCCTCACTCTCTTT,CASSLSRALTLF
TRBV12-3/TRBV12-4,.,TRBJ1-2,.,TGTGCCAGCAGTTTAAGGATAGCTGCTAACTATGGCTACACCTTC,CASSLRIAANYGYTF
TRBV29-1,.,TRBJ2-7,.,TGCAGCGTTGAACTACAGGGGAGGGAGCAGTACTTC,CSVELQGREQYF
TRBV27,.,TRBJ1-5,.,TGTGCCAGCACCTCTGAACCCCATCAGCCCCAGCATTTT,CASTSEPHQPQHF
TRBV4-2,.,TRBJ2-7,.,TGTGCCAGCAGCCAAGAGGGCTCTGGAGCGTACGAGCAGTACTTC,CASSQEGSGAYEQYF
TRBV27,TRBD2,TRBJ2-7,many,TGTGCCAGCGGAATTAGGACTAGCGGGAGGTGGGAGCAGTACTTC,CASGIRTSGRWEQYF
TRBV6-2/TRBV6-3,.,TRBJ1-5,many,TGTGCCAGCAGTTACCAAGGGCGATATCAGCCCCAGCATTTT,CASSYQGRYQPQHF
TRBV12-3/TRBV12-4,.,TRBJ1-6,many,TGTGCCAGCAGAGCGCACAGAGAGGATTCACCCCTCCACTTT,CASRAHREDSPLHF
TRBV6-5,.,TRBJ1-2,.,TGTGCCAGCAGTTACGGACAGCAATATGGCTACACCTTC,CASSYGQQYGYTF
TRBV12-3/TRBV12-4,.,TRBJ2-5,.,TGTGCCAGCAGTTTGAACAGTAAAGAGACCCAGTACTTC,CASSLNSKETQYF
TRBV15,.,TRBJ1-1,many,TGTGCCACCAGCAGATCGGACACAATGAACACTGAAGCTTTCTTT,CATSRSDTMNTEAFF
TRBV6-1,.,TRBJ1-1,many,TGTGCCAGCAGGGTAGGGCCTTTGACCCTCACTGAAGCTTTCTTT,CASRVGPLTLTEAFF
TRBV12-3/TRBV12-4,.,TRBJ2-5,many,TGTGCCAGCAGCCTGGGGGACATTGAAGAGACCCAGTACTTC,CASSLGDIEETQYF
TRBV5-1,.,TRBJ1-1,many,TGCGCCAGCAGCACGCAGGGGAGATACACTGAAGCTTTCTTT,CASSTQGRYTEAFF
TRBV10-3,.,TRBJ2-3,few,TGTGCCATCAGCCCGACTGGGGCAGATACGCAGTATTTT,CAISPTGADTQYF
TRBV4-1,TRBD1,TRBJ2-7,many,TGCGCCAGCAGCCATAAACAGGGGTTCGCGGCCTACGAGCAGTACTTC,CASSHKQGFAAYEQYF
TRBV7-9,.,TRBJ1-6,many,TGTGCCAGCAGGGCGGGAGTTCTTTCACCCCTCCACTTT,CASRAGVLSPLHF
TRBV28,.,TRBJ2-7,many,TGTGCCAGCCGATACCAGGGAAGGGGTTCCTACGAGCAGTACTTC,CASRYQGRGSYEQYF
TRBV2,TRBD1,TRBJ1-2,many,TGTGCCAGCAGGAAAGGACAGGGCTATGGCTACACCTTC,CASRKGQGYGYTF
TRBV12-3/TRBV12-4,.,TRBJ2-5,.,TGTGCCAGCACCCAAAGGCCAGGAAAAGAGACCCAGTACTTC,CASTQRPGKETQYF
TRBV19,TRBD1,TRBJ1-5,.,TGTGCCAGTAGTACAGGACAGGGCTTTAATCAGCCCCAGCATTTT,CASSTGQGFNQPQHF
TRBV11-1,.,TRBJ1-5,few,TGTGCCAGCAGCTCAGGCCGGGCAGTCCGCAATCAGCCCCAGCATTTT,CASSSGRAVRNQPQHF
TRBV12-3/TRBV12-4,TRBD1,TRBJ1-5,.,TGTGCCAGCAGTCTTGGGACAGGGGGCGTTCAGCCCCAGCATTTT,CASSLGTGGVQPQHF
TRBV27,.,TRBJ2-2,many,TGTGCCAGCACTATGGGGGCTTTGTACACCGGGGAGCTGTTTTTT,CASTMGALYTGELFF
TRBV3-1,.,TRBJ1-1,once,TGTGCCAGCAGCTACGTAGGGACGATGAACACTGAAGCTTTCTTT,CASSYVGTMNTEAFF
TRBV11-2,.,TRBJ2-5,many,TGTGCCAGCAGCTTAGGGCTCCCTCAGAAGACCCAGTACTTC,CASSLGLPQKTQYF
TRBV20-1,.,TRBJ1-2,many,TGCAGTGCACACGGGGGGGTTCATGGCTACACCTTC,CSAHGGVHGYTF
TRBV9,TRBD2,TRBJ2-3,few,TGTGCCAGCAGCGTAGGAGGGGGACTAGCGATCACAGATACGCAGTATTTT,CASSVGGGLAITDTQYF
TRBV12-3/TRBV12-4,.,TRBJ2-5,many,TGTGCCAGCAGTTCACATAGTCGAGAGACCCAGTACTTC,CASSSHSRETQYF
TRBV6-9,.,TRBJ1-2,many,TGTGCCAGCACGCCTCGGACTCTCTATGGCTACACCTTC,CASTPRTLYGYTF
TRBV6-5,.,TRBJ2-5,many,TGTGCCAGCAGTCGAGACGGTGGGGAGACCCAGTACTTC,CASSRDGGETQYF
TRBV6-1,.,TRBJ1-1,many,TGTGCCAGCAGTGAATGGGGTCCGAGCACTGAAGCTTTCTTT,CASSEWGPSTEAFF
TRBV29-1,TRBD2,TRBJ2-2,many,TGCAGCGTTGAGGAACTAGCGGGCCCTAACACCGGGGAGCTGTTTTTT,CSVEELAGPNTGELFF
TRBV6-4,.,TRBJ1-6,many,TGTGCCAGCAGTGACTTCGCGGGCCGGTCACCCCTCCACTTT,CASSDFAGRSPLHF
TRBV28,TRBD1,TRBJ2-7,many,TGTGCCTGGGGACAGCACTACGAGCAGTACTTC,CAWGQHYEQYF
TRBV6-2/TRBV6-3,.,TRBJ2-7,many,TGTGCCAGCGCGGTATACGGACTATCCTTGGGAGAGCAGTACTTC,CASAVYGLSLGEQYF
TRBV6-1,.,TRBJ1-1,many,TGTGCCAGCAGTGAACGGAGCCCGGACACTGAAGCTTTCTTT,CASSERSPDTEAFF
TRBV5-1,.,TRBJ1-1,many,TGCGCCAGCACCAAAGACCCCCTCTCCCGGGGCACTGAAGCTTTCTTT,CASTKDPLSRGTEAFF
TRBV3-1,TRBD1,TRBJ1-1,few,TGTGCCAGCAGCCCGAGAAGGGGGCCGAACACTGAAGCTTTCTTT,CASSPRRGPNTEAFF
TRBV20-1,.,TRBJ1-3,many,TGCAGTGTTCCAGGCCGCCTCTCTGGAAACACCATATATTTT,CSVPGRLSGNTIYF